The rows below give T cell receptor beta chains drawn from one sample of a study of PD-1 blockade in classical Hodgkin lymphoma. Sequencing used immunoSEQ multiplex PCR; TCRdb keeps in-frame clones, though not all of them. The sample has about 97,000 clones, over 80% seen once. Here the sequenced sample was peripheral blood mononuclear cells (PBMCs), taken at baseline. The receptors derive from a human donor with classical Hodgkin lymphoma. CDR3s include the opening cysteine and the closing phenylalanine or tryptophan.

J gene	V gene	CDR3 protein
TRBJ2-7	TRBV7-9	CASSLGLAGGSYEQYF
TRBJ2-1	TRBV7-9	CASSLSEQFF
TRBJ1-1	TRBV2	CASAGSGVAEAFF
TRBJ1-2	TRBV6-5	CASSLEQTTGYTF
TRBJ1-2	TRBV14	CASSQDLGGYGYTF
TRBJ2-5	TRBV30	CAWSGDGTSGRLSRETQYF
TRBJ2-1	TRBV7-6	CASSLERGRSNEQFF
TRBJ2-2	TRBV2	CASTGTGAGELFF
TRBJ2-2	TRBV4-2	CASSDPGRVNTGELFF
TRBJ2-7	TRBV4-1	CASSQDFEIQYF
TRBJ1-3	TRBV7-6	CASSLEFRGGIGNTIYF
TRBJ2-2	TRBV5-1	CASSLDTHTGELFF
TRBJ2-3	TRBV28	CASSLTTDTQYF
TRBJ1-1	TRBV18	CASSSGTGGNTEAFF
TRBJ1-4	TRBV18	CASSPPTGVREKLFF
TRBJ2-4	TRBV4-2	CASSQDRGFGTKNIQYF
TRBJ1-1	TRBV5-6	CASSYMNRGTEAFF
TRBJ1-1	TRBV28	CASSQGISEAFF
TRBJ1-5	TRBV6-1	CASSGDRGQPQHF
TRBJ1-2	TRBV27	CASSAPGGFGGYTF
TRBJ1-2	TRBV19	CASSITETNYGYTF
TRBJ2-5	TRBV5-1	CASSLTPRGNQETQYF
TRBJ2-6	TRBV18	CASSPGEGANVLTF
TRBJ1-5	TRBV2	CASRTAGSNQPQHF
TRBJ2-7	TRBV28	CASSSRDRGRHEQYF
TRBJ2-3	TRBV5-6	CASSLGSNTQYF
TRBJ1-1	TRBV27	CATRSVGTGGMNTEAFF
TRBJ2-6	TRBV10-3	CAISDRRLAGGGANVLTF
TRBJ1-1	TRBV11-2	CASSPAGGSQTEAFF
TRBJ2-5	TRBV7-9	CASSSLEETQYF
TRBJ2-3	TRBV10-3	CAISLQEGTDTQYF
TRBJ2-7	TRBV19	CASNPGGLGDEQYF
TRBJ2-7	TRBV5-1	CASSLDGTRTYEQYF
TRBJ1-4	TRBV10-3	CAIKGSEANEKLFF
TRBJ2-5	TRBV18	CASSPRRAAEETQYF
TRBJ2-7	TRBV29-1	CSATSDYEQYF
TRBJ1-1	TRBV19	CASRWGGSNTEAFF
TRBJ2-1	TRBV6-4	CASSSSGITTYNEQFF